This paragraph reports one T cell receptor (beta chain). The source of the sample is a study of shared clonotypes between healthy human individuals. Positively selected for CCR7, the CD45RO-negative cells used as naive CD8 cells excluded terminally differentiated effector memory CD45RA+ cells. The junction had 6 bases not matched to a gene; V was cut back by 0 bases and J by 4 bases. The germline V gene has CDR1 SGHRS and CDR2 YFSETQ. The CDR3 loop spans 15 amino acids. Profiled with immunoSEQ multiplex PCR; TCRdb holds only in-frame clones, not every one. The sample lists about 590,000 clones, around 95% occurring once.

The J gene is TRBJ2-7, the V gene TRBV5-1, with 8 bases lining up with TRBD1. This clonotype originated in a woman aged 30 to 39 in good health. Material for sequencing was naive CD8+ T cells sorted from blood. CDR3 residues: CASSLVPGGWYEQYF. The DNA of the CDR3 is TGCGCCAGCAGCTTGGTCCCAGGGGGCTGGTACGAGCAGTACTTC.